The 5 T cell receptor beta chains reported below all come from one sample, sequenced in a study of shared clonotypes between healthy human individuals. Naive CD8 cells lacked CD45RO, underwent positive selection for CCR7 and left out terminally differentiated effector memory CD45RA+ cells. Repertoires were generated with immunoSEQ multiplex PCR, while TCRdb's copy carries only in-frame clones and drops some. The data hold about 2 million clones, with over 85% observed a single time. The sequencing input was naive CD8+ T cells sorted from blood. The receptors derive from a man between 18 and 29 years old in good health.

This chain's CDR3 is CASSDLERGDTQYF. DNA of the CDR3: TGTGCCAGCAGCGATCTAGAAAGAGGAGATACGCAGTATTTT. The chain carries TRBV9 and TRBJ2-3; unclear D gene. Germline V gene sequence: CDR1 SGDLS, CDR2 YYNGEE. V gave up 3 bases and J gave up 5 bases, with 13 bases separating them. The length of the CDR3 is 14 residues.

The chain employs TRBV2 and TRBJ2-2; 7 bases agree with TRBD1. CDR1 SNHLY and CDR2 FYNNEI come from the germline V gene. CDR3 length: 17 amino acids. V shed 6 bases and J 2 bases; nucleotides not matched to a gene: 12. This CDR3 is CASRSGGYGPNTGELFF. CDR3 sequence (DNA): TGTGCCAGCAGGTCAGGGGGTTATGGACCCAACACCGGGGAGCTGTTTTTT.

V usage is TRBV2 and J usage is TRBJ1-5; 8 positions agree with TRBD1. In germline, CDR1 is SNHLY, CDR2 FYNNEI. The CDR3 contains 16 residues. Trimming cost V 6 bases and J 7 bases; bases outside gene matches: 14. This chain's CDR3 is CASSSSLRGLGQPQHF. As DNA, the CDR3 is TGTGCCAGCAGCTCGAGCCTCAGGGGGCTAGGGCAGCCCCAGCATTTT.

Worth noting for this clone: At the DNA level, this CDR3 is encoded by other sequences in the same sample as well. This chain links TRBV10-3 with TRBJ2-1, with D unresolved. The CDR3 covers 11 residues. Germline V gene sequence: CDR1 ENHRY, CDR2 SYGVKD. The V end was cut by 0 bases, the J end by 9 bases, with 3 bases between. The CDR3 is CAISESGEQFF. Here the CDR3 DNA reads TGTGCCATCAGTGAGTCTGGTGAGCAGTTCTTC.

The chain is built from TRBV30 and TRBJ1-5; 8 bases are a match to TRBD1. The trim removed 2 bases at V and 8 bases at J, leaving 8 bases unmatched. Germline CDR1 GTSNPN, CDR2 SVGIG (reference sequence). The CDR3 has 14 amino acids. The CDR3 sequence is CAWSQTDRAEPQHF. The DNA of the CDR3 is TGTGCCTGGAGTCAAACGGACAGGGCAGAGCCCCAGCATTTT.